This T cell receptor beta chain derives from a study of cytomegalovirus exposure and HLA in healthy donors. Study findings and constraints: Cytomegalovirus status, reportedly, was diagnosed with high specificity and sensitivity by the classifier.

Both 60 Vbeta primers and 13 Jbeta primers went into the PCR. Generated by immunoSEQ multiplex PCR, the TCRdb table keeps only in-frame clones and is missing some. The sample consists of 200,000 to 250,000 clones, roughly 84% of them appearing once. Worth noting for this clone: Its antigen is as yet unknown.

Trimming left V 6 bases short and J 3 bases short, with 16 bases between. The CDR3 runs 16 residues. Germline-derived CDR1 and CDR2 are SGHDT and YYEEEE. Sample: PBMCs. V is TRBV5-6 and J is TRBJ2-6; D perhaps matches TRBD2 (7 bases). This TCR was sampled from a human donor in good health. For the CDR3, the DNA is TGTGCCAGCACAGTTAGGGGGGGAGTTGGGGCCAACGTCCTGACTTTC. Translated: CASTVRGGVGANVLTF.